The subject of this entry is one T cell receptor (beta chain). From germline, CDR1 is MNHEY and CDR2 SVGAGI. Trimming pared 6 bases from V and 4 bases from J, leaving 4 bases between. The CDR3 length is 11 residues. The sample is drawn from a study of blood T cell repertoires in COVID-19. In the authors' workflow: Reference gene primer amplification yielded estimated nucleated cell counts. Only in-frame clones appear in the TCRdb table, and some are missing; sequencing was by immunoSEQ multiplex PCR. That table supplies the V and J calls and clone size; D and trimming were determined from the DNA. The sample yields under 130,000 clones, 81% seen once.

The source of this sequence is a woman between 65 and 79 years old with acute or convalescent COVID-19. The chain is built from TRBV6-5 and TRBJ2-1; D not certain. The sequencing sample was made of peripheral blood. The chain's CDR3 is CASRQYNEQFF. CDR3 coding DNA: TGTGCCAGCAGGCAGTACAATGAGCAGTTCTTC.